The rows below give T cell receptor beta chains drawn from one sample of a study of vaccination effects on CD4 cells after COVID-19. TCRdb's copy holds only in-frame clones and misses some; the assay was immunoSEQ multiplex PCR. Of roughly 56,000 clones listed, more than 70% were seen once; the top ten hold over 0.95%. For these receptors, no antigen is known. The sample here was CD4+ T cells from PBMCs cultured with HCoV-229E spike peptides, taken after COVID-19 vaccination. These receptors came from a human donor who received a COVID-19 vaccine. The CDR3 runs from the conserved cysteine through the conserved F or W. D genes are given only for firm matches. Clone sizes are given selectively: once, few, many, or a class where the clone is expanded.

CDR3 length: 14
D gene: TRBD1
clone size: -
J gene: TRBJ1-2
V gene: TRBV6-6
CDR3 protein: CASRPSGQGLGYTF
CDR3 DNA: TGTGCCAGCAGACCCTCCGGACAGGGATTAGGCTACACCTTC

CDR3 length: 15
D gene: TRBD1
clone size: -
J gene: TRBJ1-1
V gene: TRBV24-1
CDR3 protein: CATSDPRQGDTEAFF
CDR3 DNA: TGTGCCACCAGTGACCCCAGACAGGGAGACACTGAAGCTTTCTTT

CDR3 length: 13
D gene: -
clone size: -
J gene: TRBJ2-5
V gene: TRBV11-2
CDR3 protein: CASGRDIQETQYF
CDR3 DNA: TGTGCCAGCGGCCGGGACATCCAAGAGACCCAGTACTTC

CDR3 length: 16
D gene: TRBD1
clone size: -
J gene: TRBJ1-3
V gene: TRBV7-8
CDR3 protein: CASSIRGQLSGNTIYF
CDR3 DNA: TGTGCCAGCAGCATTAGGGGACAGCTCTCTGGAAACACCATATATTTT

CDR3 length: 17
D gene: -
clone size: few
J gene: TRBJ1-6
V gene: TRBV4-1
CDR3 protein: CASSQETGLRRNSPLHF
CDR3 DNA: TGCGCCAGCAGCCAAGAGACAGGACTGCGCCGTAATTCACCCCTCCACTTT

CDR3 length: 20
D gene: -
clone size: -
J gene: TRBJ1-1
V gene: TRBV30
CDR3 protein: CAWSVRIRGSGWDLNTEAFF
CDR3 DNA: TGTGCCTGGAGTGTACGCATAAGGGGCTCGGGTTGGGACCTGAACACTGAAGCTTTCTTT

CDR3 length: 13
D gene: -
clone size: -
J gene: TRBJ1-5
V gene: TRBV12-3/TRBV12-4
CDR3 protein: CASSLSPNQPQHF
CDR3 DNA: TGTGCCAGCAGTTTATCCCCCAATCAGCCCCAGCATTTT

CDR3 length: 13
D gene: -
clone size: -
J gene: TRBJ2-5
V gene: TRBV24-1
CDR3 protein: CATSGVGEETQYF
CDR3 DNA: TGTGCCACCAGTGGCGTGGGTGAGGAGACCCAGTACTTC

CDR3 length: 15
D gene: -
clone size: -
J gene: TRBJ2-5
V gene: TRBV19
CDR3 protein: CASSIARGQGETQYF
CDR3 DNA: TGTGCCAGTAGTATAGCGCGGGGGCAGGGGGAGACCCAGTACTTC

CDR3 length: 14
D gene: -
clone size: -
J gene: TRBJ1-1
V gene: TRBV6-5
CDR3 protein: CASRWTLLNTEAFF
CDR3 DNA: TGTGCCAGCAGATGGACACTCTTGAACACTGAAGCTTTCTTT

CDR3 length: 14
D gene: -
clone size: once
J gene: TRBJ1-1
V gene: TRBV5-1
CDR3 protein: CASSPGGDGTEAFF
CDR3 DNA: TGCGCCAGCAGCCCCGGGGGGGACGGCACTGAAGCTTTCTTT

CDR3 length: 14
D gene: -
clone size: few
J gene: TRBJ1-2
V gene: TRBV18
CDR3 protein: CASSGTLGDYGYTF
CDR3 DNA: TGTGCCAGCTCCGGTACCCTGGGAGACTATGGCTACACCTTC

CDR3 length: 13
D gene: TRBD1
clone size: -
J gene: TRBJ1-2
V gene: TRBV5-4
CDR3 protein: CASSRDRGDGYTF
CDR3 DNA: TGTGCCAGCAGCAGGGACAGGGGTGATGGCTACACCTTC

CDR3 length: 12
D gene: -
clone size: -
J gene: TRBJ1-1
V gene: TRBV29-1
CDR3 protein: CSVPDTGTEAFF
CDR3 DNA: TGCAGCGTTCCGGACACGGGGACTGAAGCTTTCTTT

CDR3 length: 13
D gene: -
clone size: -
J gene: TRBJ1-2
V gene: TRBV7-2
CDR3 protein: CASSQGWGYGYTF
CDR3 DNA: TGTGCCAGCAGCCAAGGGTGGGGGTATGGCTACACCTTC

CDR3 length: 16
D gene: -
clone size: -
J gene: TRBJ1-5
V gene: TRBV24-1
CDR3 protein: CATSGKDSKSNQPQHF
CDR3 DNA: TGTGCCACCAGTGGAAAGGACAGTAAGAGCAATCAGCCCCAGCATTTT

CDR3 length: 15
D gene: TRBD1
clone size: -
J gene: TRBJ1-6
V gene: TRBV6-5
CDR3 protein: CASSRSRDRDSPLHF
CDR3 DNA: TGTGCCAGCAGCAGATCCCGGGACAGGGATTCACCCCTCCACTTT

CDR3 length: 15
D gene: -
clone size: -
J gene: TRBJ2-5
V gene: TRBV3-1/TRBV3-2
CDR3 protein: CASSQAGGRQETQYF
CDR3 DNA: TGTGCCAGCAGCCAAGCGGGGGGCCGTCAGGAGACCCAGTACTTC

CDR3 length: 11
D gene: -
clone size: -
J gene: TRBJ1-2
V gene: TRBV20-1
CDR3 protein: CSLQGVDGYTF
CDR3 DNA: TGCAGTTTACAGGGCGTCGATGGCTACACCTTC

CDR3 length: 12
D gene: TRBD1
clone size: -
J gene: TRBJ2-4
V gene: TRBV2
CDR3 protein: CASSRTGNIQYF
CDR3 DNA: TGTGCCAGCAGCCGGACAGGGAACATTCAGTACTTC

CDR3 length: 16
D gene: -
clone size: -
J gene: TRBJ1-1
V gene: TRBV19
CDR3 protein: CASSIKTRDRSTEAFF
CDR3 DNA: TGTGCCAGTAGTATAAAGACCCGGGACCGATCCACTGAAGCTTTCTTT

CDR3 length: 14
D gene: -
clone size: few
J gene: TRBJ1-1
V gene: TRBV9
CDR3 protein: CASSFSWTDTEAFF
CDR3 DNA: TGTGCCAGCAGCTTTTCGTGGACGGACACTGAAGCTTTCTTT

CDR3 length: 12
D gene: -
clone size: -
J gene: TRBJ2-1
V gene: TRBV11-2
CDR3 protein: CASSLNSNEQFF
CDR3 DNA: TGTGCCAGCAGCTTAAACAGCAATGAGCAGTTCTTC

CDR3 length: 14
D gene: -
clone size: -
J gene: TRBJ2-2
V gene: TRBV7-9
CDR3 protein: CASSLAGNTGELFF
CDR3 DNA: TGTGCCAGCAGCTTAGCCGGGAACACCGGGGAGCTGTTTTTT

CDR3 length: 13
D gene: -
clone size: once
J gene: TRBJ1-2
V gene: TRBV30
CDR3 protein: CAWNLAINYGYTF
CDR3 DNA: TGTGCCTGGAATCTGGCGATTAACTATGGCTACACCTTC

CDR3 length: 15
D gene: -
clone size: -
J gene: TRBJ1-5
V gene: TRBV9
CDR3 protein: CASSVGWGGEQPQHF
CDR3 DNA: TGTGCCAGCAGCGTAGGATGGGGGGGAGAGCAGCCCCAGCATTTT

CDR3 length: 13
D gene: TRBD1
clone size: -
J gene: TRBJ2-5
V gene: TRBV29-1
CDR3 protein: CSGLGQGALTQYF
CDR3 DNA: TGCAGCGGCCTGGGACAGGGAGCATTGACCCAGTACTTC

CDR3 length: 15
D gene: -
clone size: -
J gene: TRBJ2-2
V gene: TRBV6-1
CDR3 protein: CASSEPGKRTGELFF
CDR3 DNA: TGTGCCAGCAGTGAGCCGGGGAAGCGGACGGGGGAGCTGTTTTTT

CDR3 length: 15
D gene: -
clone size: -
J gene: TRBJ1-3
V gene: TRBV5-1
CDR3 protein: CASSEGGLSGNTIYF
CDR3 DNA: TGCGCCAGCAGTGAGGGGGGCCTCTCTGGAAACACCATATATTTT

CDR3 length: 16
D gene: -
clone size: -
J gene: TRBJ2-2
V gene: TRBV6-5
CDR3 protein: CASSYSNRPVAGELFF
CDR3 DNA: TGTGCCAGCAGTTACTCGAACCGTCCGGTTGCCGGGGAGCTGTTTTTT

CDR3 length: 13
D gene: TRBD1
clone size: -
J gene: TRBJ2-3
V gene: TRBV6-4
CDR3 protein: CASSALQGDTQYF
CDR3 DNA: TGTGCCAGCAGTGCTCTACAGGGGGATACGCAGTATTTT

CDR3 length: 16
D gene: -
clone size: -
J gene: TRBJ2-5
V gene: TRBV19
CDR3 protein: CASSIGFAAAQETQYF
CDR3 DNA: TGTGCCAGTAGTATAGGCTTCGCGGCCGCTCAAGAGACCCAGTACTTC

CDR3 length: 14
D gene: -
clone size: -
J gene: TRBJ1-2
V gene: TRBV5-6
CDR3 protein: CASNSRIQGDGYTF
CDR3 DNA: TGTGCCAGCAACTCTCGAATTCAGGGCGATGGCTACACCTTC